This T cell receptor beta chain was identified in a study of high-grade serous ovarian cancer treatment subgroups. The wider study: Samples averaged about 15,000 reads and roughly 7,500 unique TCR beta rearrangements. Whole-study findings and limits: Same-patient tumor repertoires overlapped at about 0.095 to 0.79; different patients barely overlapped. Higher neoantigen levels went with greater TCR clonal relatedness. CDR1 and CDR2 were left unanalyzed; analyses focused on CDR3.

The protocol was immunoSEQ multiplex PCR, while the TCRdb copy is restricted to in-frame clones and leaves out a portion. The sample includes 2,600 or so clones, roughly 70% seen only once; the top ten take less than 15%. Tumor samples were obtained before definitive surgery or chemotherapy. CDR1 and CDR2 from the germline V gene are MRHNA and SNTAGT. The CDR3 loop spans 14 amino acids. With 5 bases removed from V and 4 bases from J, the gap between germline ends came to 9 bases. Concerning this clone: Its specificity is not known.

This receptor was obtained from a human donor with high-grade serous ovarian cancer. This rearrangement joins TRBV6-4 to TRBJ1-6, with D unresolved. Material: tumor tissue. Here the CDR3 reads CASSSTRYNSPLHF. CDR3 sequence (DNA): TGTGCCAGCAGTTCCACGCGGTATAATTCACCCCTCCACTTT.